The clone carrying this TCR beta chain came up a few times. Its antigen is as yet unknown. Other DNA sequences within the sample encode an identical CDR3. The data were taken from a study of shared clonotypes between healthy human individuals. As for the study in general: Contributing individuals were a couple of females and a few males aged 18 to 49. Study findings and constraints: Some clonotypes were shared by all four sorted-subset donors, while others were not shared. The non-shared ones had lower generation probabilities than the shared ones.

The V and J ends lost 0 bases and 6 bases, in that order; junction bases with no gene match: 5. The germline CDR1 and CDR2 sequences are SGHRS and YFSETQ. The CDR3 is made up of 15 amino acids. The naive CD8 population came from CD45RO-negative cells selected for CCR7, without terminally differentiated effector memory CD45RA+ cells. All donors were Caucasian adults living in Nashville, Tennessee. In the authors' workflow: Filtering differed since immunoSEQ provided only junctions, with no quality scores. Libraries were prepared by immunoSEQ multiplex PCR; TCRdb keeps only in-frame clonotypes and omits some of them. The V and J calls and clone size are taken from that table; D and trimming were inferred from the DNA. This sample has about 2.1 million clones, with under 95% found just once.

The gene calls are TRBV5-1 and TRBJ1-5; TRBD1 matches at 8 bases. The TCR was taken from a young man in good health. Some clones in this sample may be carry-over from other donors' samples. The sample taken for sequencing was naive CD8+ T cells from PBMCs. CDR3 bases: TGCGCCAGCAGCTTGGGGCAGGGGGCTGGTCAGCCCCAGCATTTT. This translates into CASSLGQGAGQPQHF.